A single sample gave rise to the 28 T cell receptor beta chains below, sequenced in a study of regulatory T cells in long-lasting Graves disease. Time point described: newly diagnosed GD, antithyroid drugs for less than 3 months. The TCR library used RNA extracted from PBMCs. In building TCR beta libraries, iRepertoire HTBI primers were used together with Arm-PCR of CDR3 regions. TCRdb reanalysed the multiplex PCR reads using MiXCR and keeps one entry per CDR3 protein. The table records around 460,000 distinct CDR3 sequences, roughly 15% of them present only once. The sample was also reused in another study, on T cells in Graves' hyperthyroidism and ophthalmopathy.

The sequencing here drew on peripheral blood mononuclear cells (PBMCs), taken at new diagnosis, from a patient treated with antithyroid drugs. These receptors were collected from a woman aged 50 to 60 with Graves disease.

This clonotype was recorded at least ten times. The rearrangement joins TRBV6-5 to TRBJ1-4; D might be TRBD1 (6 bases). V was shortened by 2 bases and J by 8 bases, with 9 bases between the two germline ends. Germline CDR1 MNHEY, CDR2 SVGAGI. The CDR3 totals 13 residues. This CDR3 reads CASSYVGGEKLFF. Written as DNA, the CDR3 is TGTGCCAGCAGTTACGTGGGGGGCGAAAAACTGTTTTTT.

As to this clonotype: A far larger clone is a single base away, which makes a read error likely. J is TRBJ2-1 and V is TRBV7-9; 13 nucleotides agree with TRBD2. Germline V gives CDR1 SEHNR, CDR2 FQNEAQ (reference sequence). This CDR3 is 17 amino acids long. The CDR3 is CAGSSQTGTSGINEQFF. The CDR3, as DNA: TGTGCCGGCAGTTCCCAGACCGGGACTAGCGGGATTAATGAGCAGTTCTTC.

This clonotype was seen repeatedly, ten times or more. The CDR3 region has the DNA TGTGCCAGCAGCCCCCCGTCGGGTGGCACTGAAGCTTTCTTT. Translated: CASSPPSGGTEAFF. The chain carries TRBV28 and TRBJ1-1; D is undetermined. Germline CDR1 reads MDHEN; CDR2 reads SYDVKM. With 6 bases removed from V and 4 bases from J, the gap between germline ends came to 15 bases. The CDR3 is 14 amino acids.

In this sample, this clonotype turned up many times. The chain uses TRBV7-9 and TRBJ2-4; 10 nucleotides line up with TRBD1. This CDR3 contains 16 residues. Germline values: CDR1 SEHNR, CDR2 FQNEAQ (reference sequence). Trimming cost V 4 bases and J 8 bases; bases outside gene matches: 11. CDR3 DNA: TGTGCCAGCAGCTCACTTGTAGGGACAGGGGCAGACATTCAGTACTTC. It specifies CASSSLVGTGADIQYF.

The sample holds many counts of this clonotype. The chain uses TRBV7-9 and TRBJ2-2; 7 nucleotides match TRBD1. This CDR3 has 16 residues. The V gene end was trimmed by 5 bases and the J gene end by 2 bases; junction bases not matched to a gene: 8. Germline assignment: CDR1 SEHNR and CDR2 FQNEAQ (reference sequence). The CDR3 loop is CASSEGTARNTGELFF. The CDR3 bases are TGTGCCAGCAGCGAGGGGACAGCACGAAACACCGGGGAGCTGTTTTTT.

Worth noting for this clonotype: An end of the junction differs from the germline gene, which may be a read error. The chain is built from TRBV10-3 and TRBJ1-2; no definite D call. CDR1 is ENHRY and CDR2 is SYGVKD in the germline V gene. This CDR3 contains 12 residues. In nucleotides, the CDR3 is TGTGCCATCAGCCAAGAGGCGGCCGGGAGTATCTTC. It is translated as CAISQEAAGSIF.

Concerning this clonotype itself: A much larger clone lies one base from this, so it may be a read error. This sequence joins TRBV7-7 and TRBJ2-1; D possibly matches TRBD1 or TRBD2 (5 bases each). This CDR3 is 15 amino acids long. In germline, CDR1 is SSHAT, CDR2 FNYEAQ (reference sequence). The CDR3 here is CASSITPGPADEQFF. For the CDR3, the DNA is TGTGCTAGCAGCATAACGCCGGGACCAGCCGATGAGCAGTTCTTC. The full variable domain, rest sourced from reference TRBV7-7 and TRBJ2-1, is GAGVSQSPRYKVTKRGQDVTLRCDPISSHATLYWYQQALGQGPEFLTYFNYEAQPDKSGLPSDRFSAERPEGSISTLTIQRTEQRDSAMYRCASSITPGPADEQFFGPGTRLTVL.

The genes are TRBV28 and TRBJ1-2; D gene unclear. The V gene's germline CDR1 is MDHEN and CDR2 SYDVKM. V was clipped by 3 bases and J by 4 bases, with 9 bases between them. This CDR3 has 13 residues. The CDR3 spells CASSFGFPYGYTF. For the CDR3, the DNA is TGTGCCAGCAGTTTCGGCTTTCCCTATGGCTACACCTTC.

This clonotype came up a few times. The chain combines TRBV10-1 with TRBJ2-1; 11 nucleotides match TRBD2. With V trimmed by 0 bases and J by 5 bases, 6 bases remained unmatched. The germline CDR1 and CDR2 sequences are WNHNN and SYGVQD (reference sequence). CDR3 length: 17 residues. CDR3 in amino acids: CASSESRLAGGDNEQFF. CDR3 sequence (DNA): TGCGCCAGCAGTGAGTCCCGATTAGCGGGAGGGGACAATGAGCAGTTCTTC.

Regarding this clonotype: A much larger clone sits a single nucleotide away, making a read error possible. CDR3 nucleotides: TGCGCCAGCAGCTTGGGTTTGGGGACTGCTTTTAATGAGCAGTACTTC. This gives the protein CASSLGLGTAFNEQYF. The rearrangement uses TRBV5-1 and TRBJ2-5, with D possibly matching TRBD2 (6 bases). Trimming removed 0 bases from V and 11 bases from J, with 23 bases in between. Germline CDR1 SGHRS, CDR2 YFSETQ. CDR3 length equals 16 residues.

This chain joins TRBV11-1 and TRBJ2-5, with D possibly being TRBD1 (6 bases). V was pared by 4 bases and J by 1 base, with 19 bases between. CDR1 SGHAT and CDR2 FQDESV come from the germline V gene (reference sequence). The CDR3 sequence is 17 residues long. The CDR3 region has the DNA TGTGCCAGCAGCTCCGATGAGCTACGGACAGTCCAAGAGACCCAGTACTTC. It codes for CASSSDELRTVQETQYF.

There are many counts of this clonotype. The chain couples TRBV10-3 to TRBJ1-2; D is ambiguous. The CDR3 is 12 residues long. Germline loops: CDR1 ENHRY, CDR2 SYGVKD. With 0 bases removed from V and 6 bases from J, the gap between germline ends came to 5 bases. For the CDR3, the DNA is TGTGCCATCAGTGAGTCCGGAGATGGCTACACCTTC. Protein sequence: CAISESGDGYTF.

This clonotype turned up a few times. The J gene is TRBJ2-1, the V gene TRBV5-1, with D hard to call. Trimming took 0 bases from V and 3 from J, leaving 10 bases between them. This CDR3 spans 15 amino acids. Germline assignment: CDR1 SGHRS and CDR2 YFSETQ. The CDR3 DNA is TGCGCCAGCAGCTTGGTGCCCCGAGACTACAATGAGCAGTTCTTC. Protein: CASSLVPRDYNEQFF.

J is TRBJ1-5 and V is TRBV20-1; D not certain. Trimming removed 6 bases at V and 3 bases at J, with 18 bases between. Germline CDR1 and CDR2: DFQATT and SNEGSKA (reference sequence). CDR3 length: 15 residues. The CDR3 region is CSALGPGHSNQPQHF. The CDR3 region has the DNA TGCAGTGCGCTCGGCCCAGGTCACTCCAATCAGCCCCAGCATTTT.

This clonotype was counted at least ten times. CDR3 bases: TGTGCCAGCAGCTTAGTGGCTACAGGCAATGAGCAGTTCTTC. Protein sequence: CASSLVATGNEQFF. The chain carries TRBV11-1 and TRBJ2-1; D is perhaps TRBD1 (5 bases). V was trimmed by 1 base and J by 6 bases, leaving 10 bases between them. The germline V gene has CDR1 SGHAT and CDR2 FQDESV (reference sequence). This CDR3 comprises 14 residues.

This clonotype was recorded at least ten times. The V call is TRBV10-3, the J call TRBJ1-5, with D tentatively TRBD1 (6 bases). The V end lost 6 bases, the J end lost 1 base, and 7 bases lay between the germline ends. The germline CDR1 and CDR2 sequences are ENHRY and SYGVKD. The length of the CDR3 is 13 residues. CDR3 loop: CAIRTGSNQPQHF. In DNA, the CDR3 is TGTGCCATCAGAACAGGGAGCAATCAGCCCCAGCATTTT.

There are many counts of this clonotype. The chain combines TRBV7-8 with TRBJ2-5; D is undetermined. The V and J ends lost 5 bases and 5 bases respectively, with 12 bases between them. CDR1 and CDR2 from the germline V gene are SGHVS and FQNEAQ. The CDR3 has 13 residues. The CDR3 DNA is TGTGCCAGCAGCAAAACTCAGGAGGAGACCCAGTACTTC. Translating gives CASSKTQEETQYF.

Ten or more counts support this clonotype. The rearrangement links TRBV28 to TRBJ2-1; 7 nucleotides agree with TRBD2. CDR3 length: 12 amino acids. Germline CDR1 is MDHEN and CDR2 is SYDVKM. V was pared by 3 bases and J by 10 bases, with 3 bases of the junction left unmatched. This CDR3 is CASSLGGGEQFF. CDR3 bases: TGTGCCAGCAGTTTGGGGGGGGGAGAGCAGTTCTTC.

The table lists this clonotype with many counts. The rearrangement joins TRBV11-2 to TRBJ1-3; the D gene is possibly TRBD1 (6 bases). The CDR3 is 15 residues long. Trimming stripped 0 bases from V and 1 base from J, with 7 bases between. Germline CDR1 SGHAT, CDR2 FQNNGV. The DNA of the CDR3 is TGTGCCAGCAGCTTAGAGGGGGCTTCTGGAAACACCATATATTTT. This encodes CASSLEGASGNTIYF.

This clonotype showed up many times. CDR3 sequence (DNA): TGTGCCAGCAGTTTAAGAGTAGGTTCGGACAGAGCCTACGAGCAGTACTTC. This gives the protein CASSLRVGSDRAYEQYF. This chain uses TRBV28 with TRBJ2-7, with a weak D call TRBD1 (6 bases). Looked up from germline, CDR1 is MDHEN and CDR2 is SYDVKM. Trimming stripped 2 bases from V and 2 bases from J, with 19 bases between. The CDR3 contains 17 residues. The variable domain in full, with the rest retrieved from reference TRBV28 and TRBJ2-7, is DVKVTQSSRYLVKRTGEKVFLECVQDMDHENMFWYRQDPGLGLRLIYFSYDVKMKEKGDIPEGYSVSREKKERFSLILESASTNQTSMYLCASSLRVGSDRAYEQYFGPGTRLTVT.

This clonotype was counted ten times or more. The chain has TRBV11-2 and TRBJ1-2; 9 bases fit TRBD1. The length of the CDR3 is 15 residues. Germline assignment: CDR1 SGHAT and CDR2 FQNNGV. V shed 8 bases and J 4 bases; nucleotides not matched to a gene: 11. In DNA, the CDR3 is TGTGCCAGCGGGACAGGGCTCACTGATAGCTATGGCTACACCTTC. It is translated as CASGTGLTDSYGYTF.

This clonotype was observed at least ten times. The rearrangement joins TRBV11-2 to TRBJ2-1; D uncertain. From germline, CDR1 is SGHAT and CDR2 FQNNGV. The CDR3 consists of 13 residues. Trimming removed 2 bases at V and 3 bases at J, with 5 bases between. The CDR3, as DNA: TGTGCCAGCAGCTTATGGATCTACAATGAGCAGTTCTTC. This sequence encodes CASSLWIYNEQFF.

This clonotype was counted at least ten times. V usage is TRBV14 and J usage is TRBJ1-4; unclear D gene. Germline assignment: CDR1 SGHDN and CDR2 FVKESK. The CDR3 extends over 14 amino acids. Trimming stripped 1 base from V and 7 bases from J, with 10 bases between. In DNA form, the CDR3 reads TGTGCCAGCAGCCAAGGTGGTGGTTTTGAAAAACTGTTTTTT. Amino acids: CASSQGGGFEKLFF.

The chain carries TRBV7-2 and TRBJ2-5; either TRBD1 or TRBD2 may fit D (5 bases each). The CDR3 extends over 16 amino acids. Germline assignment: CDR1 SGHTA and CDR2 FQGNSA. The ends were cut back, 5 bases at V and 9 bases at J, with 25 bases in the middle. CDR3 sequence reads: CASSQFHSGTGWAQYF. The CDR3, as DNA: TGTGCCAGCAGCCAATTCCATTCCGGGACGGGATGGGCCCAGTACTTC. Looking up the rest from reference TRBV7-2 and TRBJ2-5 gives the full variable domain: GAGVSQSPSNKVTEKGKDVELRCDPISGHTALYWYRQSLGQGLEFLIYFQGNSAPDKSGLPSDRFSAERTGGSVSTLTIQRTQQEDSAVYLCASSQFHSGTGWAQYFGPGTRLLVL.

The table lists this clonotype with many counts. The V gene is TRBV7-2, the J gene TRBJ2-3, with D uncertain. Trimming shortened V by 1 base and J by 2 bases, and 10 bases separated the two germline ends. This CDR3 comprises 15 residues. Germline CDR1 is SGHTA and CDR2 is FQGNSA. The CDR3 DNA reads TGTGCCAGCAGCTTAGGTGGTCAGGACACAGATACGCAGTATTTT. Encoded protein: CASSLGGQDTDTQYF.

This clonotype was recorded a few times. The chain is built from TRBV14 and TRBJ2-7; D gene uncertain. From germline, CDR1 is SGHDN and CDR2 FVKESK. Trimming left V 0 bases short and J 6 bases short, with 12 bases between. The CDR3 length is 14 residues. CDR3 in amino acids: CASSQDYGYSEQYF. The CDR3 nucleotides are TGTGCCAGCAGCCAAGACTACGGGTATAGCGAGCAGTACTTC.

With respect to this clonotype: This sequence may be a read error, since a much larger clone differs from it by one base. The chain recombines TRBV12-3 or TRBV12-4 with TRBJ1-2; a possible D gene is TRBD1 (5 bases). Trimming shortened V by 8 bases and J by 8 bases, and 12 bases separated the two germline ends. The CDR3 loop spans 11 amino acids. The CDR3 DNA sequence: TGTGCCAGCGGAAACGGGGGAGGCTACACCTTC. This translates into CASGNGGGYTF.

This clonotype was recorded at least ten times. The rearrangement joins TRBV5-1 to TRBJ2-7; 7 nucleotides line up with TRBD2. V shed 4 bases and J 5 bases; nucleotides not matched to a gene: 9. CDR1 and CDR2 from the germline V gene are SGHRS and YFSETQ. This CDR3 comprises 14 residues. CDR3 sequence: CASSLFSGGDEQYF. The CDR3 nucleotides are TGCGCCAGCAGCCTCTTCTCGGGAGGCGACGAGCAGTACTTC. Full variable domain (rest looked up from reference TRBV5-1 and TRBJ2-7): KAGVTQTPRYLIKTRGQQVTLSCSPISGHRSVSWYQQTPGQGLQFLFEYFSETQRNKGNFPGRFSGRQFSNSRSEMNVSTLELGDSALYLCASSLFSGGDEQYFGPGTRLTVT.